This T cell receptor (beta chain) originates from a study of T cells in women clearing cervical HPV infection. Some clones are missing from TCRdb's copy, which holds only in-frame ones; the method was immunoSEQ multiplex PCR. The table lists roughly 15,000 clones, with about 10% in the top ten. The CDR3 is 18 residues long. The V and J ends lost 0 bases and 3 bases respectively, with 21 bases between them. CDR1 is GTSNPN and CDR2 is SVGIG in the germline V gene (reference sequence). Remarks on this clone: The read ends 3 residues shy of where the CDR3 ends; the end is completed using the germline J gene.

This TCR came from a woman aged 18-70 years with a cervical HPV16 infection that either progressed to CIN3+ or cleared (not recorded which). The specimen was blood buffy coat. The chain links TRBV30 to TRBJ1-3; D unclear. This CDR3 reads CAWSVAWRGGLGGNTIYF. The sequenced part of the CDR3 DNA is TGTGCCTGGAGTGTAGCTTGGAGAGGCGGACTGGGTGGAAACACC. Combining the CDR3 with reference TRBV30 and TRBJ1-3 gives the whole variable domain SQTIHQWPATLVQPVGSPLSLECTVEGTSNPNLYWYRQAAGRGLQLLFYSVGIGQISSEVPQNLSASRPQDRQFILSSKKLLLSDSGFYLCAWSVAWRGGLGGNTIYFGEGSWLTVV.